One T cell receptor (beta chain) is described in this entry. This sample is part of a study of blood T cell repertoires in COVID-19. Study details: Material from acute and convalescent COVID-19 was sourced from the United States, Italy and Spain. Nucleic acid was either cDNA or gDNA, and it came from T cells, B-cell-depleted T cells, or PBMCs.

Authors' analysis steps: Amplification from reference gene primers served as the basis for estimated nucleated cell counts. Libraries were prepared by immunoSEQ multiplex PCR; TCRdb keeps only in-frame clonotypes and omits some of them. The DNA gave D and trimming, while V, J and clone size come from that table. The sample records approximately 92,000 clones, 84% being singletons. Between the trimmed V and J ends, which lost 5 bases and 2 bases, there was a span of 7 bases. The CDR3 sequence is 12 residues long. CDR1 and CDR2 from the germline V gene are SGHRS and YFSETQ. The receptor was isolated from a man between 65 and 85 years old with active or convalescent COVID-19. The sequencing input was peripheral blood. The genes are TRBV5-1 and TRBJ1-1; no clear D. CDR3 DNA: TGCGCCAGCAGGGCAGGCAACACTGAAGCTTTCTTT. It translates to CASRAGNTEAFF.